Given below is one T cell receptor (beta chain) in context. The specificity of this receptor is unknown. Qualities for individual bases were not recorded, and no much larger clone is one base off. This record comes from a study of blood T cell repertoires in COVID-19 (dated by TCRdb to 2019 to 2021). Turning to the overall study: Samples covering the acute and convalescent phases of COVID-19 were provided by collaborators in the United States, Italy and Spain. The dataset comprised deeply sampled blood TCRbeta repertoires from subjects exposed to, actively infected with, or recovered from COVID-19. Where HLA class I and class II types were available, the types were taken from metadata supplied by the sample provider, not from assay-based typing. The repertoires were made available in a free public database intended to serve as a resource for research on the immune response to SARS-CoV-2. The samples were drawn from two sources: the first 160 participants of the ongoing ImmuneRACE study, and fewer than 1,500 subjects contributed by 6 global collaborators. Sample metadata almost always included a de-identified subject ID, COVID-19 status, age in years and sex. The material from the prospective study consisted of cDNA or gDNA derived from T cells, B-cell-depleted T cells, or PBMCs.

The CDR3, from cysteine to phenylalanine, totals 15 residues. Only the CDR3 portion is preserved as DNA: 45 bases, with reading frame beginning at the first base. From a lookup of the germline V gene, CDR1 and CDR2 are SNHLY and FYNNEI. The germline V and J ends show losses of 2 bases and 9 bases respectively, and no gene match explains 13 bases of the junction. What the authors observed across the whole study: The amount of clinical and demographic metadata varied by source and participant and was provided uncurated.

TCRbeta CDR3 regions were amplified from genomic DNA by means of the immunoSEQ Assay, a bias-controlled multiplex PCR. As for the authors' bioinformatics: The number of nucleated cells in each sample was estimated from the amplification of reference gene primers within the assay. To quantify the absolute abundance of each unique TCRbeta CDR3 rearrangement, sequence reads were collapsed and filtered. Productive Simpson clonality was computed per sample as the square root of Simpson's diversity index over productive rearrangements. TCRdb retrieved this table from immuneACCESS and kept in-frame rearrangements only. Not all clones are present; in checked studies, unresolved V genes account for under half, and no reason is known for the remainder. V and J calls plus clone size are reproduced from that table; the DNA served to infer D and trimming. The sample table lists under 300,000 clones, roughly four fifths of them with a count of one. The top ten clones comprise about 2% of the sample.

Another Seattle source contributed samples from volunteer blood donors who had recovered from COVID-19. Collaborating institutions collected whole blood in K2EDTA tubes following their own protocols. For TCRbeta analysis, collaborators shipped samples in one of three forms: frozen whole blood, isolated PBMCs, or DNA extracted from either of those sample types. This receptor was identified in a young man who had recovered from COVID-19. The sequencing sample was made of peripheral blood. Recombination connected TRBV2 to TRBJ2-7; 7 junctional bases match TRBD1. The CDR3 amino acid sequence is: CASSELGQVPFAQYF. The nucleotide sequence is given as TGTGCCAGCAGTGAATTAGGACAGGTTCCTTTCGCGCAGTACTTC.